The present T cell receptor (beta chain) was sequenced within a study of OX40 agonist ivuxolimab in advanced cancers. The study, taken as a whole, reports: The antigens recognized by the expanded peripheral T cells, that is their antigen specificity, were not determined.

Here immunoSEQ multiplex PCR was the method, and the copy in TCRdb shows in-frame clones only, minus some. The sample shows roughly 18,000 clones, 60% to 70% of them seen only once. A word on this clone: The target antigen is unknown.

Germline loops: CDR1 LGHNA, CDR2 YSLEER. The CDR3 sequence is 15 residues long. The V segment lost 4 bases and the J segment 7 bases; nucleotides outside the gene matches: 9. The origin of this receptor is an adult with an advanced solid tumor such as melanoma, head and neck, liver or kidney cancer. V usage is TRBV4-3 and J usage is TRBJ2-1, with 8 bases that match TRBD1. The source was CD4+ or CD8+ T cells sorted from blood, collected in a trial of the OX40 agonist ivuxolimab. CDR3 nucleotides: TGCGCCAGCAGCCCCGGACAGGGTGGTAGGAATGAGCAGTTCTTC. Amino acids: CASSPGQGGRNEQFF.